The 28 T cell receptor beta chains listed next were all sequenced from one sample in a study of blood T cell repertoires in COVID-19. Clones were sequenced by immunoSEQ multiplex PCR, and TCRdb holds only the in-frame ones, with some missing. The data hold more than 95,000 clones, with 92% observed a single time. The specimen sequenced was peripheral blood. The receptors come from a man aged 45 to 65 with COVID-19, enrolled during active disease.

The chain employs TRBV28 and TRBJ2-7, with 10 bases matching TRBD2. Germline V gives CDR1 MDHEN, CDR2 SYDVKM. The CDR3 totals 15 residues. J gave up 2 bases and V 6 bases, and 7 bases lay outside the gene matches. CDR3 sequence: CASRSPSGGAYEQYF. CDR3 nucleotide sequence: TGTGCCAGCAGGTCCCCCAGCGGGGGGGCCTACGAGCAGTACTTC.

The CDR3: CASSPPGPSEETQYF. For the CDR3, the DNA is TGTGCCAGCAGTCCCCCAGGGCCCTCGGAAGAGACCCAGTACTTC. The chain links TRBV6-2 or TRBV6-3 to TRBJ2-5; weak D call: TRBD1 (5 bases). V shed 5 bases and J shed 3 bases, with 16 bases lying between them. The CDR3 runs 15 residues. Germline V gene data show CDR1 as MNHEY and CDR2 as SVGEGT.

This clone was seen once. This sequence joins TRBV5-1 and TRBJ2-5; D is perhaps TRBD2 (5 bases). The CDR3 contains 14 residues. The germline V gene encodes CDR1 SGHRS and CDR2 YFSETQ. V lost 5 bases, J lost 1 base, and 12 bases lay in between. The CDR3 sequence: CASSQSGVQETQYF. The DNA for the CDR3 is TGCGCCAGCAGTCAAAGCGGCGTCCAAGAGACCCAGTACTTC.

The V and J genes are TRBV10-3 and TRBJ2-2; D unclear. V was pared by 7 bases and J by 2 bases, with 8 bases between. This CDR3 spans 13 amino acids. CDR1 is ENHRY, CDR2 SYGVKD, per germline. The CDR3 loop reads CAIMHSNTGELFF. For the CDR3, the DNA is TGTGCCATCATGCACAGTAACACCGGGGAGCTGTTTTTT.

This rearrangement joins TRBV28 to TRBJ1-3; 9 bases agree with TRBD1. J gave up 0 bases and V 8 bases, and 2 bases lay outside the gene matches. CDR3 length: 14 amino acids. Germline V gene sequence: CDR1 MDHEN, CDR2 SYDVKM. For the CDR3, the DNA is TGTGCCAGCGGGACAGGGATCTCTGGAAACACCATATATTTT. Protein sequence: CASGTGISGNTIYF.

At least ten counts were recorded for this clone. The rearrangement links TRBV6-1 to TRBJ2-1; 7 nucleotides line up with TRBD2. Germline loops: CDR1 MNHNS, CDR2 SASEGT. Germline trimming cut 2 bases from V and 4 bases from J; bases unmatched to any gene: 11. The CDR3 covers 17 residues. The CDR3 coding sequence is TGTGCCAGCAGTGAATGGAGGCCGGGACTACTATACAATGAGCAGTTCTTC. As protein: CASSEWRPGLLYNEQFF.

This chain joins TRBV29-1 and TRBJ2-1, with a tentative D call TRBD1 (6 bases). Germline loops: CDR1 SQVTM, CDR2 ANQGSEA. The CDR3 covers 13 residues. V was trimmed by 3 bases and J by 2 bases, leaving 8 bases between them. In nucleotides, the CDR3 is TGCAGCGTTGACCCAGGGGCCTACAATGAGCAGTTCTTC. Translated, it gives CSVDPGAYNEQFF.

J is TRBJ2-2 and V is TRBV10-3; TRBD1 aligns across 11 bases. The CDR3 is made up of 15 amino acids. Germline assignment: CDR1 ENHRY and CDR2 SYGVKD. With 8 bases clipped from V and 3 bases from J, the junction kept 5 bases outside the gene matches. CDR3 in amino acids: CAIGQGAPDTGELFF. CDR3 coding DNA: TGTGCCATCGGACAGGGGGCGCCGGACACCGGGGAGCTGTTTTTT.

As to this clone: Distinct nucleotide sequences in the sample also encode this CDR3. The V call is TRBV30, the J call TRBJ1-5; D is perhaps TRBD1 (5 bases). The CDR3 consists of 13 residues. CDR1 is GTSNPN and CDR2 is SVGIG in the germline V gene (reference sequence). The V end lost 0 bases, the J end lost 5 bases, and 8 bases lay between the germline ends. The CDR3 sequence: CAWSVRGDQPQHF. In DNA, the CDR3 is TGTGCCTGGAGTGTCCGGGGGGATCAGCCCCAGCATTTT.

This chain connects TRBV27 to TRBJ2-7; tentative D call: TRBD1 (6 bases). Germline values: CDR1 MNHEY, CDR2 SMNVEV (reference sequence). The length of the CDR3 is 15 residues. The V gene lost 1 base and the J gene lost 0 bases, with 10 bases spanning the gap. CDR3 sequence (DNA): TGTGCCAGCAGTTTATTGTCAGGGGTCTCCTACGAGCAGTACTTC. As protein: CASSLLSGVSYEQYF.

The V and J genes are TRBV14 and TRBJ2-3, with TRBD2 matching 10 bases. The V segment lost 0 bases and the J segment 6 bases; nucleotides outside the gene matches: 9. The CDR3 loop spans 17 amino acids. Germline V lookup: CDR1 SGHDN, CDR2 FVKESK. CDR3 in amino acids: CASSQEFLAGVPDTQYF. CDR3 sequence (DNA): TGTGCCAGCAGCCAAGAGTTCCTAGCGGGAGTCCCCGATACGCAGTATTTT.

The chain recombines TRBV2 with TRBJ1-5, with 8 bases identical to TRBD1. The germline V gene has CDR1 SNHLY and CDR2 FYNNEI. The CDR3 consists of 13 residues. V gave up 7 bases and J gave up 5 bases; unmatched junction bases: 4. CDR3 nucleotides: TGTGCCAGCACCAGGGGGCATGATCAGCCCCAGCATTTT. This codes for CASTRGHDQPQHF.

In DNA form, the CDR3 reads TGTGCCAGCTCACCAATGGGACCCGGGACAGGGGGCAGGACCGGGGAGCTGTTTTTT. Protein: CASSPMGPGTGGRTGELFF. The gene calls are TRBV18 and TRBJ2-2, with 12 bases matching TRBD1. Germline V gene sequence: CDR1 KGHSH, CDR2 LQKENI. Unmatched junction bases numbered 12, after V lost 2 bases and J lost 5 bases. The CDR3 length is 19 residues.

Only one count was recorded for this clone. The V gene is TRBV9, the J gene TRBJ1-4; perhaps TRBD1 as D (5 bases). Germline CDR1 and CDR2: SGDLS and YYNGEE. This CDR3 has 15 residues. V was cut by 0 bases and J by 4 bases, with 10 bases left in between. CDR3 nucleotide sequence: TGTGCCAGCAGCGTAGAACCAGGGATTAATGAAAAACTGTTTTTT. Translated, it gives CASSVEPGINEKLFF. Drawing the rest from reference TRBV9 and TRBJ1-4, the complete variable domain is DSGVTQTPKHLITATGQRVTLRCSPRSGDLSVYWYQQSLDQGLQFLIQYYNGEERAKGNILERFSAQQFPDLHSELNLSSLELGDSALYFCASSVEPGINEKLFFGSGTQLSVL.

The V call is TRBV4-1, the J call TRBJ2-5; 10 bases fit TRBD2. Losses at the gene ends were 0 bases for V and 7 bases for J; bases not matched to a gene: 11. Germline CDR1 MGHRA, CDR2 YSYEKL. CDR3 length: 17 amino acids. DNA for the CDR3: TGCGCCAGCAGCCAAGAGGGAAGCGGGGGGGTATTTGGGACCCAGTACTTC. As protein: CASSQEGSGGVFGTQYF.

The rearrangement uses TRBV3-1 (or the pseudogene TRBV3-2) and TRBJ1-1; D gene ambiguous. The CDR3 loop spans 12 amino acids. The V end was cut by 1 base, the J end by 5 bases, with 5 bases between. Germline V lookup: CDR1 LGHDT, CDR2 YNNKEL (reference sequence). The CDR3 sequence is CASSQVPTEAFF. Written as DNA, the CDR3 is TGTGCCAGCAGCCAAGTCCCGACTGAAGCTTTCTTT.

This chain uses TRBV19 with TRBJ2-2; TRBD1 matches at 7 bases. After removal of 7 bases from V and 0 bases from J, the junction contained 8 bases not matched to a gene. The germline V gene encodes CDR1 LNHDA and CDR2 SQIVND (reference sequence). The CDR3 length is 16 residues. The CDR3 DNA reads as TGTGCCAGTACCATCTTAGGGACAGCGAACACCGGGGAGCTGTTTTTT. Its translation is CASTILGTANTGELFF.

V gene TRBV7-2 combines with J gene TRBJ2-3; 12 bases are shared with TRBD1. The V gene's germline CDR1 is SGHTA and CDR2 FQGNSA. This CDR3 has 17 residues. The J segment lost 3 bases and the V segment lost 1 base, leaving 5 bases of the junction unmatched. This CDR3 is CASSLVGTGGFTDTQYF. The DNA of the CDR3 is TGTGCCAGCAGCTTAGTAGGGACAGGGGGCTTTACAGATACGCAGTATTTT.

J is TRBJ1-1 and V is TRBV7-2, with 8 bases matching TRBD1. The V gene end was trimmed by 5 bases and the J gene end by 10 bases; junction bases not matched to a gene: 9. This CDR3 contains 13 residues. Germline assignment: CDR1 SGHTA and CDR2 FQGNSA. The CDR3 DNA sequence: TGTGCCAGCAGCCCATACCTCGACAGGGGAGCTTTCTTT. Its translation: CASSPYLDRGAFF.

V and J are TRBV3-1 (or the pseudogene TRBV3-2) and TRBJ2-1; D gene ambiguous. The CDR3 is 17 residues long. Germline assignment: CDR1 LGHDT and CDR2 YNNKEL (reference sequence). V was cut by 0 bases and J by 6 bases, with 18 bases left in between. CDR3 sequence: CASSQEWMVGPTNEQFF. For the CDR3, the DNA is TGTGCCAGCAGCCAAGAATGGATGGTGGGCCCGACCAATGAGCAGTTCTTC.

The chain links TRBV27 to TRBJ1-1; D may be TRBD1 (6 bases). With 6 bases removed from V and 1 base from J, the gap between germline ends came to 9 bases. Per germline, CDR1 MNHEY and CDR2 SMNVEV (reference sequence). This CDR3 is 13 amino acids long. CDR3 nucleotide sequence: TGTGCCAGCAGCAGGGGAAGGAACACTGAAGCTTTCTTT. Its protein product is CASSRGRNTEAFF.

The chain links TRBV6-5 to TRBJ2-3; 7 bases are shared with TRBD2. Germline values: CDR1 MNHEY, CDR2 SVGAGI. Unmatched junction bases numbered 3, after V lost 3 bases and J lost 6 bases. The CDR3 is 13 amino acids. CDR3 sequence reads: CASSYSGGDTQYF. In DNA form, the CDR3 reads TGTGCCAGCAGTTATTCCGGGGGGGATACGCAGTATTTT.

This chain links TRBV5-1 with TRBJ1-1, with D tentatively TRBD1 (5 bases). Per the germline V gene, CDR1 is SGHRS and CDR2 is YFSETQ. The length of the CDR3 is 14 residues. V was shortened by 0 bases and J by 4 bases, with 10 bases between the two germline ends. The CDR3 reads CASSLVWQGTEAFF. DNA for the CDR3: TGCGCCAGCAGCTTGGTATGGCAGGGCACTGAAGCTTTCTTT.

This sequence joins TRBV19 and TRBJ2-5; TRBD1 matches at 9 bases. V was clipped by 5 bases and J by 4 bases; unmatched bases: 8. In germline, CDR1 is LNHDA, CDR2 SQIVND (reference sequence). The CDR3 runs to 15 residues. CDR3 coding DNA: TGTGCCAGTAGTTCCGGGACAGGGAAGGGAGAGACCCAGTACTTC. As protein: CASSSGTGKGETQYF.

This rearrangement joins TRBV10-1 to TRBJ1-1, with 9 bases fitting TRBD1. Germline-derived CDR1 and CDR2 are WNHNN and SYGVQD (reference sequence). The trim removed 8 bases at V and 0 bases at J, leaving 13 bases unmatched. The CDR3 has 17 residues. The CDR3 DNA is TGCGCCAGCTCAACAGGGGGCCTCCAACTCATGAACACTGAAGCTTTCTTT. Translation: CASSTGGLQLMNTEAFF.

The gene calls are TRBV29-1 and TRBJ2-7; maybe TRBD1 (6 bases). The CDR3 sequence is 14 residues long. Germline lookup yields CDR1 SQVTM and CDR2 ANQGSEA. The V end was cut by 0 bases, the J end by 4 bases, with 13 bases between. The CDR3 DNA follows: TGCAGCGTTGAAGACAGGGGCCCTAGGTACGAGCAGTACTTC. It codes for CSVEDRGPRYEQYF.

The chain couples TRBV4-3 to TRBJ2-1, with D perhaps matching TRBD2 (6 bases). Germline CDR1 reads LGHNA; CDR2 reads YSLEER. The CDR3 is 17 amino acids. V was shortened by 0 bases and J by 0 bases, with 12 bases between the two germline ends. The CDR3: CASSQDPGVGSYNEQFF. In DNA, the CDR3 is TGCGCCAGCAGCCAAGATCCGGGGGTGGGCTCCTACAATGAGCAGTTCTTC.

The chain uses TRBV7-3 and TRBJ2-5; 7 bases line up with TRBD1. Trimming took 6 bases from V and 1 from J; bases not matched to a gene: 5. Germline V lookup: CDR1 SGHTA, CDR2 FQGTGA. This CDR3 contains 14 residues. The CDR3: CASSPTGIQETQYF. CDR3 DNA sequence: TGTGCCAGCAGTCCGACAGGGATCCAAGAGACCCAGTACTTC.